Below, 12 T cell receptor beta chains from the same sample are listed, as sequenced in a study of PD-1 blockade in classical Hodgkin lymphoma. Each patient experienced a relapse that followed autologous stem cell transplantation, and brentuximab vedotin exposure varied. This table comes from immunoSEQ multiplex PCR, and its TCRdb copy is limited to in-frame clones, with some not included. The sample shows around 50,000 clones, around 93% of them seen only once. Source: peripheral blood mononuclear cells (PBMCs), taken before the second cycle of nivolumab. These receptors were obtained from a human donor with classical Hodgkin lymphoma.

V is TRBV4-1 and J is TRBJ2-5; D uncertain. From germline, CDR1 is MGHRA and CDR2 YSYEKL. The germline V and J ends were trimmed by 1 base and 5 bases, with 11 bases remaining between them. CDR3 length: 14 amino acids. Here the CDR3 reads CASSQGVGAETQYF. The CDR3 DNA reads TGCGCCAGCAGCCAAGGAGTGGGCGCCGAGACCCAGTACTTC.

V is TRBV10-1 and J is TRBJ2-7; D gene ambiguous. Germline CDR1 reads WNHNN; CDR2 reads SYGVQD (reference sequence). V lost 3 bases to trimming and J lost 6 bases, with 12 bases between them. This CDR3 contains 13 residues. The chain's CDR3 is CASSDYWLREQYF. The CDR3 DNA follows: TGCGCCAGCAGTGATTACTGGTTACGCGAGCAGTACTTC.

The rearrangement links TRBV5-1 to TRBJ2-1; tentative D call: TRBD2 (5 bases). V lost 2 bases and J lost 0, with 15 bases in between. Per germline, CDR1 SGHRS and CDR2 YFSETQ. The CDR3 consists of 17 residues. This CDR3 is CASSFGMGSSSYNEQFF. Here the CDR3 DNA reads TGCGCCAGCAGCTTCGGGATGGGGAGCAGCTCCTACAATGAGCAGTTCTTC.

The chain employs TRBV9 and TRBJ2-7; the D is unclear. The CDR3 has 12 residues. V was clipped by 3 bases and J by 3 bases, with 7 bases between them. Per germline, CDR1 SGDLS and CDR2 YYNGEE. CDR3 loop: CASSADNYEQYF. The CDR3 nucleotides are TGTGCCAGCAGCGCAGACAACTACGAGCAGTACTTC.

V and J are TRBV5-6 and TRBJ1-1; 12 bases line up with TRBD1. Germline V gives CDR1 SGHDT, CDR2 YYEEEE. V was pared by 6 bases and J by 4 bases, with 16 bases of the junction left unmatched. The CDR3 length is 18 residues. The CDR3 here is CASIPSSPGQGAGTEAFF. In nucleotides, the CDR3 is TGTGCCAGCATCCCTTCATCCCCGGGACAGGGGGCAGGCACTGAAGCTTTCTTT.

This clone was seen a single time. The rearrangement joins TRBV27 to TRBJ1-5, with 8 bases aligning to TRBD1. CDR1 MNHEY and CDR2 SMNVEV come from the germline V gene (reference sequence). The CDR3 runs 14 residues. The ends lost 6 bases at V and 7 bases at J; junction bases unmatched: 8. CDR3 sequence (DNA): TGTGCCAGCAGCCCCGGGACAGGATCCCAGCCCCAGCATTTT. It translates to CASSPGTGSQPQHF.

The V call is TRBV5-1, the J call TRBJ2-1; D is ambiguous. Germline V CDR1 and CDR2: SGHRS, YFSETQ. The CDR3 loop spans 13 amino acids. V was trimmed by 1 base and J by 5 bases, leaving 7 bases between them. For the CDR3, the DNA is TGCGCCAGCAGCTTGAATACAAACAATGAGCAGTTCTTC. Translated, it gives CASSLNTNNEQFF.

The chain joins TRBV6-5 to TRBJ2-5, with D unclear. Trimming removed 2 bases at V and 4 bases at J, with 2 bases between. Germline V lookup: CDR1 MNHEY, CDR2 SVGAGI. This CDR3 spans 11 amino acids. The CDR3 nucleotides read TGTGCCAGCAGTTACCGAGAGACCCAGTACTTC. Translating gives CASSYRETQYF.

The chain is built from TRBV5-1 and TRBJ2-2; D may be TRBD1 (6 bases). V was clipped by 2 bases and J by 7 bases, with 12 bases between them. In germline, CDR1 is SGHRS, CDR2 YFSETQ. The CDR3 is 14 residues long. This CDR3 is CASSFRGFDGELFF. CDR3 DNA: TGCGCCAGCAGCTTCAGGGGTTTTGACGGGGAGCTGTTTTTT.

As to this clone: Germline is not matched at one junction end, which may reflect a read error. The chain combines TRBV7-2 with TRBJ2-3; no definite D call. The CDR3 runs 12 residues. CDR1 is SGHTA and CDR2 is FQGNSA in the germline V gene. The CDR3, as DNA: TGTGCCAGCAGTTTAGCCCCCGATACGCAGTATTTT. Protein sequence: CASSLAPDTQYF. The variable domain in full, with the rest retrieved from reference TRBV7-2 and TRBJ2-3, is GAGVSQSPSNKVTEKGKDVELRCDPISGHTALYWYRQSLGQGLEFLIYFQGNSAPDKSGLPSDRFSAERTGGSVSTLTIQRTQQEDSAVYLCASSLAPDTQYFGPGTRLTVL.

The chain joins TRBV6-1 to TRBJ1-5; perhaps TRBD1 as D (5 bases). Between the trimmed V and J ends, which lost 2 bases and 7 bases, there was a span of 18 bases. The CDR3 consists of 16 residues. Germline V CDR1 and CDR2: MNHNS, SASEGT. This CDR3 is CASSEIMGRWVQPQHF. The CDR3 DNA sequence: TGTGCCAGCAGTGAAATTATGGGGCGGTGGGTCCAGCCCCAGCATTTT.

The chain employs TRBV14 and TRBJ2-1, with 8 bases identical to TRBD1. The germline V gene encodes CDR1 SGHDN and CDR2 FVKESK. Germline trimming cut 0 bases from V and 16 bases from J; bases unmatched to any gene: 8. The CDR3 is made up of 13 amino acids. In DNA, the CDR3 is TGTGCCAGCAGCCAAGAATGGACAGGGACGCGATTCTTC. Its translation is CASSQEWTGTRFF.